This TCR beta chain was identified in a study of vaccination and CD4 T cells after COVID-19. Overall study context: Following dose two, a median around 69 days (range 14 to 241) passed before post-vaccine samples were taken. The stimulus for the cells was overlapping spike peptides derived from SARS-CoV-2, HCoV-NL63, HCoV-OC43 and HCoV-229E. Notes on the study in general: Among convalescent patients, a median about 86% of reactive clones emerged only after vaccination.

Treatment given: approximately nine-day PBMC culture with coronavirus spike peptide pools or control peptides (ViraFEST assay). The CDR3 consists of 14 residues. V lost 5 bases to trimming and J lost 6 bases; unmatched junction nucleotides: 9. Germline V gene data show CDR1 as SQVTM and CDR2 as ANQGSEA. The table lists this clonotype with a few counts. Its target is unknown. The Oncomine TCR Beta short-read assay was applied to DNA of cultured CD4+ T cells. TCRdb passed the PCR reads through MiXCR, listing each CDR3 protein once. The table has 7,600 or so distinct CDR3 sequences, about 20% seen once; the top ten hold under 25%.

Sequenced material: CD4+ T cells from blood, cultured in vitro, taken after SARS-CoV-2 vaccination. The TCR comes from a human donor who had recovered from COVID-19. This chain links TRBV29-1 with TRBJ2-5; 10 bases fit TRBD1. The CDR3, as DNA: TGCAGCGTTCATGAGACAGGGGGCTTGCAGACCCAGTACTTC. Translated, it gives CSVHETGGLQTQYF.